The entry below describes one T cell receptor beta chain. No antigen is known for it. It has no much larger one-base neighbor in the sample; base qualities were not kept. This entry belongs to a study of blood T cell repertoires in COVID-19 (dated by TCRdb to 2020 to 2021). Some background on the complete study: Samples from collaborators originated in the United States, Italy and Spain and spanned both the acute and convalescent phases of COVID-19. The material from the prospective study consisted of cDNA or gDNA derived from T cells, B-cell-depleted T cells, or PBMCs. HLA class I and class II types, where available, came from metadata supplied by the sample provider rather than from assay-based typing. Samples were obtained from the ongoing ImmuneRACE study (first 160 participants) and from some 1,300 subjects provided by 6 global collaborators. Sample metadata almost always included a de-identified subject ID, COVID-19 status, age in years and sex. The repertoires were made available in a free public database intended to serve as a resource for research on the immune response to SARS-CoV-2. Subjects who had been exposed to COVID-19, were actively infected with it, or had recovered from it provided the deeply sampled blood TCRbeta repertoires that made up the dataset.

Per the germline V gene (reference sequence), SSHAT is the CDR1 and FNYEAQ is the CDR2. V sheds 5 bases and J sheds 0 bases, leaving 19 bases between their ends. The CDR3, from cysteine to phenylalanine, totals 18 residues. Only the CDR3 portion is preserved as DNA: 54 bases, with reading frame beginning at the first base. The immunoSEQ Assay, a bias-controlled multiplex PCR, was used to amplify TCRbeta CDR3 regions from genomic DNA. The paper's data handling went like this. The number of nucleated cells in each sample was estimated from the amplification of reference gene primers within the assay. To quantify the absolute abundance of each unique TCRbeta CDR3 rearrangement, sequence reads were collapsed and filtered. Productive Simpson clonality was computed per sample as the square root of Simpson's diversity index over productive rearrangements. The source is immuneACCESS, and TCRdb retained only in-frame sequences with V and J called. Part of the clones is not carried over; for the studies checked, unresolved V genes explain less than half of this, and the remainder is unexplained. The D gene and trimming were derived from the DNA, and the V and J assignments and clone size from that table. In this sample the table shows fewer than 110,000 clones, around 93% of which occur a single time. The ten largest clones take up roughly 17% of the sample.

Overall results and qualifications from the work: The amount of clinical and demographic metadata varied by source and participant and was provided uncurated.

Each collaborating institution followed its own protocols to collect whole blood in K2EDTA tubes. For TCRbeta analysis, collaborators shipped samples in one of three forms: frozen whole blood, isolated PBMCs, or DNA extracted from either of those sample types. The sample taken for sequencing was peripheral blood. The clonotype originates from a man aged 45-60 years with acute or convalescent COVID-19. The chain uses TRBV7-7 and TRBJ2-2; TRBD2 is a weak D gene call, 5 bases matching. This receptor has the CDR3 CASSPHSVGGSNTGELFF. The nucleotide sequence reads as follows: TGTGCCAGCAGCCCTCATAGTGTTGGAGGATCGAACACCGGGGAGCTGTTTTTT.